The 32 T cell receptor beta chains in this list originate from one sample, sequenced in a study of T cell changes during pregnancy in multiple sclerosis. Method: immunoSEQ multiplex PCR; TCRdb's copy keeps in-frame clones and lacks some. Among 30,000 to 45,000 clones listed, 75% to 95% were seen once. The sequences come from CD4+ T cells from peripheral blood mononuclear cells, collected in the third trimester of pregnancy. Receptors were obtained from a female donor with multiple sclerosis, enrolled in a pregnancy study.

This clone was observed a handful of times. The chain recombines TRBV5-1 with TRBJ1-1; TRBD1 is a possible D gene (5 bases). Germline-derived CDR1 and CDR2 are SGHRS and YFSETQ. The V and J ends lost 4 bases and 3 bases respectively, with 19 bases between them. The CDR3 runs to 16 residues. CDR3: CASSPGDYRTDTEAFF. CDR3 coding DNA: TGCGCCAGCAGCCCGGGGGACTATAGAACGGACACTGAAGCTTTCTTT.

This clone came up once. The rearrangement joins TRBV5-1 to TRBJ1-2, with 7 bases aligning to TRBD1. J gave up 7 bases and V 0 bases, and 12 bases lay outside the gene matches. The CDR3 runs to 16 residues. Germline V CDR1 and CDR2: SGHRS, YFSETQ. CDR3 sequence (DNA): TGCGCCAGCAGCTTGGAATTTAGGACAGGAAAAGGTGGCTACACCTTC. It codes for CASSLEFRTGKGGYTF. The full variable domain, in which reference TRBV5-1 and TRBJ1-2 provide the parts outside the CDR3, is KAGVTQTPRYLIKTRGQQVTLSCSPISGHRSVSWYQQTPGQGLQFLFEYFSETQRNKGNFPGRFSGRQFSNSRSEMNVSTLELGDSALYLCASSLEFRTGKGGYTFGSGTRLTVV.

CDR3 bases: TGTGCCAGCGGGGGGACCACTGAGCAGTTCTTC. It encodes CASGGTTEQFF. The chain uses TRBV9 and TRBJ2-1, with D possibly matching TRBD2 (6 bases). The CDR3 totals 11 residues. V was trimmed by 7 bases and J by 9 bases, leaving 11 bases between them. CDR1 SGDLS and CDR2 YYNGEE come from the germline V gene.

The chain employs TRBV19 and TRBJ1-2; 7 bases are a match to TRBD1. This CDR3 is built from 15 residues. The trim removed 3 bases at V and 3 bases at J, leaving 7 bases unmatched. From germline, CDR1 is LNHDA and CDR2 SQIVND (reference sequence). The CDR3 loop reads CASSMGTDSYYGYTF. The DNA for the CDR3 is TGTGCCAGTAGTATGGGGACAGATTCTTACTATGGCTACACCTTC.

The chain links TRBV14 to TRBJ1-1; no definite D call. This CDR3 region has 15 residues. The V end lost 0 bases, the J end lost 8 bases, and 16 bases lay between the germline ends. Germline V gene sequence: CDR1 SGHDN, CDR2 FVKESK. CDR3 coding DNA: TGTGCCAGCAGCCAAGATGAGGGTCTTATCACCGAAGCTTTCTTT. This translates into CASSQDEGLITEAFF. Supplemented by reference TRBV14 and TRBJ1-1, the full variable domain reads EAGVTQFPSHSVIEKGQTVTLRCDPISGHDNLYWYRRVMGKEIKFLLHFVKESKQDESGMPNNRFLAERTGGTYSTLKVQPAELEDSGVYFCASSQDEGLITEAFFGQGTRLTVV.

The chain joins TRBV27 to TRBJ2-1, with TRBD1 identical over 9 bases. CDR1 and CDR2 (germline): MNHEY, SMNVEV (reference sequence). CDR3 size: 17 residues. The V and J ends lost 5 bases and 0 bases, in that order; junction bases with no gene match: 8. CDR3 region: CASSARQGVSSYNEQFF. CDR3 bases: TGTGCCAGCAGTGCTCGACAGGGGGTAAGCTCCTACAATGAGCAGTTCTTC.

The V and J genes are TRBV10-1 and TRBJ2-5, with D perhaps matching TRBD1 (5 bases). The CDR3 is 15 residues long. The V and J ends lost 3 bases and 5 bases respectively, with 16 bases between them. The germline V gene encodes CDR1 WNHNN and CDR2 SYGVQD (reference sequence). The CDR3 spells CASSDIQGSLETQYF. The CDR3 DNA is TGCGCCAGCAGTGATATCCAGGGCAGTCTGGAGACCCAGTACTTC.

V is TRBV7-3 and J is TRBJ2-7; the D gene is possibly TRBD2 (6 bases). Between the trimmed V and J ends, which lost 0 bases and 7 bases, there was a span of 19 bases. Germline values: CDR1 SGHTA, CDR2 FQGTGA. This CDR3 region has 16 residues. The CDR3 region is CASSLTSGLPGAEQYF. CDR3 DNA sequence: TGTGCCAGCAGCTTAACAAGCGGACTACCTGGCGCGGAGCAGTACTTC.

This chain connects TRBV5-1 to TRBJ2-7; 11 nucleotides match TRBD2. There are 17 residues in the CDR3. V trimming: 2 bases; J trimming: 8 bases; junction bases outside the gene matches: 15. The germline V gene encodes CDR1 SGHRS and CDR2 YFSETQ. DNA of the CDR3: TGCGCCAGCAGCTTTTTCTCGGTAGTAGCGGGAGGGTCGAAGCAGTACTTC. It encodes CASSFFSVVAGGSKQYF.

V and J are TRBV7-9 and TRBJ2-5, with 12 nucleotides matching TRBD2. J was trimmed by 9 bases and V by 5 bases; bases with no gene match: 16. This CDR3 is built from 17 residues. CDR1 and CDR2 from the germline V gene are SEHNR and FQNEAQ (reference sequence). The CDR3, as DNA: TGTGCCAGCAGCCCCCCCCGACTAGCGGGAGTCAACGAGTCCCAGTACTTC. Its translation is CASSPPRLAGVNESQYF.

The J gene is TRBJ1-2, the V gene TRBV5-1; 12 nucleotides agree with TRBD1. The J segment lost 8 bases and the V segment lost 7 bases, leaving 9 bases of the junction unmatched. Germline values: CDR1 SGHRS, CDR2 YFSETQ. The length of the CDR3 is 14 residues. The CDR3 sequence: CASGSGQGAIGYTF. In DNA, the CDR3 is TGCGCCAGCGGGTCGGGACAGGGGGCTATAGGCTACACCTTC. The full variable domain, with the rest looked up from reference TRBV5-1 and TRBJ1-2, is KAGVTQTPRYLIKTRGQQVTLSCSPISGHRSVSWYQQTPGQGLQFLFEYFSETQRNKGNFPGRFSGRQFSNSRSEMNVSTLELGDSALYLCASGSGQGAIGYTFGSGTRLTVV.

This chain links TRBV4-1 with TRBJ1-1, with D possibly TRBD1 on 5 matching bases. In germline, CDR1 is MGHRA, CDR2 YSYEKL. The CDR3 length is 16 residues. The germline V and J ends were trimmed by 1 base and 3 bases, with 15 bases remaining between them. This CDR3 is CASSQAGFGADTEAFF. DNA of the CDR3: TGCGCCAGCAGCCAAGCCGGTTTTGGGGCGGACACTGAAGCTTTCTTT.

The chain links TRBV11-2 to TRBJ1-3; D is undetermined. Trimming pared 5 bases from V and 4 bases from J, leaving 6 bases between. The CDR3 has 12 amino acids. Germline V gives CDR1 SGHAT, CDR2 FQNNGV. The CDR3 DNA sequence: TGTGCCAGCAGCCGTCTGGGAAACACCATATATTTT. Its translation is CASSRLGNTIYF.

This chain joins TRBV7-9 and TRBJ2-3; 9 bases map to TRBD2. From germline, CDR1 is SEHNR and CDR2 FQNEAQ (reference sequence). This CDR3 is 14 amino acids long. V lost 5 bases to trimming and J lost 3 bases; unmatched junction nucleotides: 3. The CDR3 sequence is CASSATSGTDTQYF. The DNA for the CDR3 is TGTGCCAGCAGCGCTACTAGCGGGACAGATACGCAGTATTTT. Drawing the rest from reference TRBV7-9 and TRBJ2-3, the complete variable domain is DTGVSQNPRHKITKRGQNVTFRCDPISEHNRLYWYRQTLGQGPEFLTYFQNEAQLEKSRLLSDRFSAERPKGSFSTLEIQRTEQGDSAMYLCASSATSGTDTQYFGPGTRLTVL.

The chain uses TRBV29-1 and TRBJ2-3; D unresolved. V dropped 2 bases and J dropped 3 bases, with 6 bases sitting between them. Germline assignment: CDR1 SQVTM and CDR2 ANQGSEA. The length of the CDR3 is 12 residues. This CDR3 is CSVEYSTDTQYF. For the CDR3, the DNA is TGCAGCGTTGAATATTCGACAGATACGCAGTATTTT.

This chain joins TRBV18 and TRBJ1-2, with no clear D. The ends were cut back, 1 base at V and 0 bases at J, with 12 bases in the middle. The germline CDR1 and CDR2 sequences are KGHSH and LQKENI. This CDR3 has 16 amino acids. The CDR3, as DNA: TGTGCCAGCTCACCACGGCTTTCAGAGGCTAACTATGGCTACACCTTC. Translating it yields CASSPRLSEANYGYTF.

The chain employs TRBV20-1 and TRBJ2-1; D is uncertain. Trimming removed 3 bases from V and 8 bases from J, with 8 bases in between. Germline loops: CDR1 DFQATT, CDR2 SNEGSKA (reference sequence). The CDR3 loop spans 11 amino acids. The CDR3 nucleotides are TGCAGTGCTAGGTTCGGGTATGAGCAGTTCTTC. Amino acid sequence: CSARFGYEQFF.

The V call is TRBV2, the J call TRBJ1-2; 11 bases map to TRBD1. CDR1 is SNHLY and CDR2 is FYNNEI in the germline V gene. J was trimmed by 8 bases and V by 5 bases; bases with no gene match: 7. The CDR3 runs to 14 residues. CDR3 residues: CASSRTGGALGYTF. The CDR3 region has the DNA TGTGCCAGCAGTCGGACAGGGGGCGCATTGGGCTACACCTTC. Together with reference TRBV2 and TRBJ1-2, the CDR3 gives the full variable domain: EPEVTQTPSHQVTQMGQEVILRCVPISNHLYFYWYRQILGQKVEFLVSFYNNEISEKSEIFDDQFSVERPDGSNFTLKIRSTKLEDSAMYFCASSRTGGALGYTFGSGTRLTVV.

This clone was observed a single time. The V gene is TRBV30, the J gene TRBJ2-1; 8 bases align to TRBD2. This CDR3 comprises 15 residues. CDR1 GTSNPN and CDR2 SVGIG come from the germline V gene (reference sequence). J gave up 6 bases and V 2 bases, and 9 bases lay outside the gene matches. The CDR3 loop is CAWSLGLGGSNEQFF. In DNA form, the CDR3 reads TGTGCCTGGAGTTTGGGACTAGGGGGATCCAATGAGCAGTTCTTC. Supplemented by reference TRBV30 and TRBJ2-1, the full variable domain reads SQTIHQWPATLVQPVGSPLSLECTVEGTSNPNLYWYRQAAGRGLQLLFYSVGIGQISSEVPQNLSASRPQDRQFILSSKKLLLSDSGFYLCAWSLGLGGSNEQFFGPGTRLTVL.

The V call is TRBV27, the J call TRBJ2-7; D gene unclear. The V end was cut by 5 bases, the J end by 0 bases, with 11 bases between. Germline assignment: CDR1 MNHEY and CDR2 SMNVEV (reference sequence). This CDR3 has 14 amino acids. CDR3 protein: CASSNLRPSYEQYF. CDR3 nucleotide sequence: TGTGCCAGCAGTAACCTCAGGCCCTCCTACGAGCAGTACTTC.

V gene TRBV19 combines with J gene TRBJ2-1; a weak D match, TRBD2 (5 bases). Germline CDR1 LNHDA, CDR2 SQIVND (reference sequence). The V and J ends lost 7 bases and 6 bases respectively, with 16 bases between them. CDR3 length: 14 residues. For the CDR3, the DNA is TGTGCCAGTATAGAGCCGACTATCGGCAATGAGCAGTTCTTC. It is translated as CASIEPTIGNEQFF.

The rearrangement joins TRBV21-1 to TRBJ2-1; the DNA was not compared with TRBD2, the D call given in the table. TRBV21-1 is termed a pseudogene. CDR3 length: 15 residues. CDR3 protein: CASSKGSGINNEQFF. DNA for the CDR3: TGTGCCAGCAGCAAAGGTAGCGGGATAAACAATGAGCAGTTCTTC.

The rearrangement joins TRBV11-2 to TRBJ2-1; tentatively, D is TRBD2 (5 bases). The CDR3 runs to 15 residues. The V gene lost 1 base and the J gene lost 9 bases, with 16 bases spanning the gap. The germline V gene encodes CDR1 SGHAT and CDR2 FQNNGV. CDR3 nucleotide sequence: TGTGCCAGCAGCTTAGGTGACGGACTCCTGGCTGAGCAGTTCTTC. Translation: CASSLGDGLLAEQFF.

The chain recombines TRBV29-1 with TRBJ2-7, with 7 bases fitting TRBD2. With 2 bases clipped from V and 0 bases from J, the junction kept 4 bases outside the gene matches. The CDR3 sequence is 14 residues long. CDR1 and CDR2 (germline): SQVTM, ANQGSEA. CDR3 bases: TGCAGCGTTGAATCTAGGGAGGGCTCCTACGAGCAGTACTTC. It translates to CSVESREGSYEQYF.

CDR3 nucleotides: TGTGCCTGGAGTGCGGGGACTGGGGAAAAACTGTTTTTT. Amino acids: CAWSAGTGEKLFF. V usage is TRBV30 and J usage is TRBJ1-4; a possible D gene is TRBD1 (5 bases). V gave up 1 base and J gave up 8 bases, with 11 bases separating them. The CDR3 consists of 13 residues. Germline V lookup: CDR1 GTSNPN, CDR2 SVGIG (reference sequence). Looking up the rest from reference TRBV30 and TRBJ1-4 gives the full variable domain: SQTIHQWPATLVQPVGSPLSLECTVEGTSNPNLYWYRQAAGRGLQLLFYSVGIGQISSEVPQNLSASRPQDRQFILSSKKLLLSDSGFYLCAWSAGTGEKLFFGSGTQLSVL.

This chain links TRBV18 with TRBJ2-3; 9 bases agree with TRBD2. J was trimmed by 4 bases and V by 3 bases; bases with no gene match: 11. The length of the CDR3 is 17 residues. Germline lookup yields CDR1 KGHSH and CDR2 LQKENI. This CDR3 is CASSPPKGLAFADTQYF. CDR3 DNA: TGTGCCAGCTCACCCCCAAAGGGACTAGCTTTCGCAGATACGCAGTATTTT.

The rearrangement uses TRBV6-5 and TRBJ2-2; D not certain. This CDR3 spans 14 amino acids. V lost 7 bases to trimming and J lost 5 bases, with 14 bases between them. In germline, CDR1 is MNHEY, CDR2 SVGAGI. The chain's CDR3 is CASKTGVRTGELFF. The CDR3 region has the DNA TGTGCCAGCAAAACGGGTGTCCGGACCGGGGAGCTGTTTTTT.

V gene TRBV28 combines with J gene TRBJ2-7; 7 nucleotides align to TRBD1. Germline values: CDR1 MDHEN, CDR2 SYDVKM. With 8 bases clipped from V and 0 bases from J, the junction kept 4 bases outside the gene matches. This CDR3 has 13 amino acids. The CDR3 sequence: CASGAGGSYEQYF. The DNA of the CDR3 is TGTGCCAGCGGAGCAGGGGGCTCCTACGAGCAGTACTTC.

This clone appeared once. The V call is TRBV30, the J call TRBJ2-5; 8 positions match TRBD2. J lost 0 bases, V lost 3 bases, and 3 bases had no gene match. The CDR3 extends over 14 amino acids. The germline gives CDR1 GTSNPN, CDR2 SVGIG (reference sequence). CDR3 sequence: CAWSGGGYQETQYF. CDR3 DNA sequence: TGTGCCTGGAGCGGGGGGGGGTACCAAGAGACCCAGTACTTC.

The chain links TRBV6-1 to TRBJ2-2; 10 nucleotides match TRBD2. This CDR3 region has 18 residues. Unmatched junction bases numbered 13, after V lost 4 bases and J lost 5 bases. The germline gives CDR1 MNHNS, CDR2 SASEGT. CDR3 nucleotides: TGTGCCAGCAGTGCTTTGGTAGCGGGAGGAATAAGGACCGGGGAGCTGTTTTTT. The encoded protein is CASSALVAGGIRTGELFF.

CDR3 bases: TGTGCCAGCAGCCCGCAGGGCAGAACCGGGGAGCTGTTTTTT. The encoded protein is CASSPQGRTGELFF. The V gene is TRBV14, the J gene TRBJ2-2, with a possible D match to TRBD1 (5 bases). The V gene lost 4 bases and the J gene lost 5 bases, with 11 bases spanning the gap. Germline CDR1 and CDR2: SGHDN and FVKESK. This CDR3 is built from 14 residues.

The J gene is TRBJ1-2, the V gene TRBV6-5, with TRBD1 matching over 8 bases. In germline, CDR1 is MNHEY, CDR2 SVGAGI. The length of the CDR3 is 14 residues. The J segment lost 2 bases and the V segment lost 7 bases, leaving 6 bases of the junction unmatched. The CDR3 DNA reads as TGTGCCAGCACCAGGACAGGGCCGAACTATGGCTACACCTTC. Protein product: CASTRTGPNYGYTF.